This entry features one T cell receptor (beta chain) sequence. The antigen is not known. The data were obtained in a study of cytomegalovirus exposure and HLA in healthy donors. The study, taken as a whole, reports: In the analysis, some V segments, TRBV6-2 and TRBV6-3 included, were excluded as indistinguishable.

PCR involved 60 Vbeta and 13 Jbeta primers. Data came from immunoSEQ multiplex PCR; TCRdb stores just in-frame clones and leaves some out. The table records about 100,000 clones, 76% of them present only once. J lost 4 bases, V lost 6 bases, and 3 bases had no gene match. The CDR3 runs 13 residues. CDR1 is MNHNS and CDR2 is SASEGT in the germline V gene. Material for sequencing was PBMCs. The sequence derives from a woman aged 45-65 years in good health and CMV-seropositive. This chain links TRBV6-1 with TRBJ1-1; TRBD1 aligns across 9 bases. The CDR3 is CASRATGGTEAFF. The DNA of the CDR3 is TGTGCCAGCAGGGCGACAGGGGGCACTGAAGCTTTCTTT.